This record looks at one TCR beta chain sequence and its context. The record originates from a study of blood T cell repertoires in COVID-19. Clones were sequenced by immunoSEQ multiplex PCR, and TCRdb holds only the in-frame ones, with some missing. Of about 78,000 clones in the sample, under 80% were seen once. The receptor's source is a human donor in a cohort sampled during active COVID-19. The sample was peripheral blood.

The CDR3 DNA reads as TGTGCCAGTAGCGTCGGCGACAGGGTTGAGCAGTACTTC. Residues: CASSVGDRVEQYF. V and J are TRBV19 and TRBJ2-7; 7 bases are shared with TRBD1. The germline CDR1 and CDR2 sequences are LNHDA and SQIVND (reference sequence). CDR3 length: 13 amino acids. J was trimmed by 7 bases and V by 6 bases; bases with no gene match: 9. Full variable domain (rest looked up from reference TRBV19 and TRBJ2-7): DGGITQSPKYLFRKEGQNVTLSCEQNLNHDAMYWYRQDPGQGLRLIYYSQIVNDFQKGDIAEGYSVSREKKESFPLTVTSAQKNPTAFYLCASSVGDRVEQYFGPGTRLTVT.